This T cell receptor (beta chain) emerged from a study of blood T cell repertoires in COVID-19. Whole-study context: Samples representing acute and convalescent COVID-19 were sourced from the United States, Italy and Spain. In each case, the material was cDNA or gDNA derived from T cells, B-cell-depleted T cells, or PBMCs.

Germline assignment: CDR1 SGHDN and CDR2 FVKESK. Trimming cost V 2 bases and J 6 bases, with 16 bases left between them. The CDR3 is made up of 15 amino acids. Assay: immunoSEQ multiplex PCR; the TCRdb copy retains only in-frame clones and omits some. The table shows approximately 250,000 clones, with approximately 86% occurring only once. This sequence joins TRBV14 and TRBJ1-2, with D possibly being TRBD1 (5 bases). What was sequenced was peripheral blood. The sequence was collected from a man aged 30-40 years with active or convalescent COVID-19. Here the CDR3 reads CASSQLRGEVDGYTF. The CDR3 DNA reads as TGTGCCAGCAGCCAATTACGGGGGGAGGTCGATGGCTACACCTTC. The full variable domain, completed using reference TRBV14 and TRBJ1-2, is EAGVTQFPSHSVIEKGQTVTLRCDPISGHDNLYWYRRVMGKEIKFLLHFVKESKQDESGMPNNRFLAERTGGTYSTLKVQPAELEDSGVYFCASSQLRGEVDGYTFGSGTRLTVV.